This T cell receptor (beta chain) is from a study of read filtering for tumor transcriptome and immune sequencing. Molecular barcoded adaptors covering alpha/delta and beta/gamma chains were used on roughly 400 ng RNA. TCRdb reprocessed the reads via MiXCR and lists one record per CDR3 protein. Here the sample spans approximately 90,000 distinct CDR3 sequences, roughly a fifth being singletons. This clonotype was seen at least ten times. Germline values: CDR1 SGDLS, CDR2 YYNGEE. The CDR3 runs 14 residues. The V gene end was trimmed by 3 bases and the J gene end by 6 bases; junction bases not matched to a gene: 4.

The clonotype comes from a donor aged 40 or older with multiple myeloma. The chain carries TRBV9 and TRBJ2-1; 9 nucleotides align to TRBD2. Sequenced sample: a population of CD138-negative cells sorted from bone marrow. CDR3 in amino acids: CASSAGTSSNEQFF. The CDR3 DNA reads as TGTGCCAGCAGCGCCGGGACTAGCAGCAATGAGCAGTTCTTC. The full variable domain, completed using reference TRBV9 and TRBJ2-1, is DSGVTQTPKHLITATGQRVTLRCSPRSGDLSVYWYQQSLDQGLQFLIQYYNGEERAKGNILERFSAQQFPDLHSELNLSSLELGDSALYFCASSAGTSSNEQFFGPGTRLTVL.